The sequence of this TCR beta chain was determined in a study of blood T cell repertoires in COVID-19. Study overall: Both acute and convalescent COVID-19 samples were obtained from the United States, Italy and Spain.

The CDR3 contains 15 residues. The germline V gene encodes CDR1 SGHVS and CDR2 FQNEAQ. J lost 8 bases, V lost 5 bases, and 10 bases had no gene match. Generated by immunoSEQ multiplex PCR, the TCRdb table keeps only in-frame clones and is missing some. The sample includes 300,000 to 350,000 clones, approximately 85% of them seen just once. The participants were between roughly 18 and 90 years old and came from roughly 24 US areas. Two consecutive negative NP/OP PCR tests, clearance, or resolved symptoms defined Cohort 3 recovery. The V gene is TRBV7-8, the J gene TRBJ2-5; 11 bases map to TRBD2. The clonotype comes from a man aged 30 to 39 who had recovered from COVID-19. Material for sequencing was PBMCs or T cells enriched from blood (not recorded which). The CDR3 DNA reads TGTGCCAGCAGCCCGAAGGGGACTAGCGGCGGCACCCAGTACTTC. This gives the protein CASSPKGTSGGTQYF.